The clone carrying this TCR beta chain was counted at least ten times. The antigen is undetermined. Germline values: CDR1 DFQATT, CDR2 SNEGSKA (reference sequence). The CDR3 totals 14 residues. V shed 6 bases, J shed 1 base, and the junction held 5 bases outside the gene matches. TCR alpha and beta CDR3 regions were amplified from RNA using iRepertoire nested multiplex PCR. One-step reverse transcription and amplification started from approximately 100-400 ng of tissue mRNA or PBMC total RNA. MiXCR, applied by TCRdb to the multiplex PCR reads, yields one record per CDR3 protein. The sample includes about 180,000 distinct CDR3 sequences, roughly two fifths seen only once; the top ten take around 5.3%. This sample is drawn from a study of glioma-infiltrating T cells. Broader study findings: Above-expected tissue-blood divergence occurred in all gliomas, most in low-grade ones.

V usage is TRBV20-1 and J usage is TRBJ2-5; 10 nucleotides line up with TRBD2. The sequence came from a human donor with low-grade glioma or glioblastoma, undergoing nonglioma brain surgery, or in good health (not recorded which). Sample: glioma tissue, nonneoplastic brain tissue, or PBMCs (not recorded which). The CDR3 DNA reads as TGCAGTGCAGTAGCGGGAGGACTCCAAGAGACCCAGTACTTC. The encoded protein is CSAVAGGLQETQYF.